This is a list of T cell receptor beta chains from one sample in a study of shared clonotypes between healthy human individuals. Libraries were prepared by immunoSEQ multiplex PCR; TCRdb keeps only in-frame clonotypes and omits some of them. The table lists around 340,000 clones, 73% of them singletons, with 10% in the top ten. Source material: memory CD4+ T cells sorted from blood. The receptors come from a man younger than 40 in good health. CDR3s include the opening cysteine and the closing phenylalanine or tryptophan. Fields, in order: V gene, J gene, CDR3 protein.

TRBV7-2	TRBJ1-3	CASSVDPDAGNTIYF
TRBV5-8	TRBJ2-5	CASSPGLAGGGQETQYF
TRBV10-3	TRBJ2-7	CAISAGQGAYEQYF
TRBV28	TRBJ2-1	CASSPSGRPTYNEQFF
TRBV6-1	TRBJ2-1	CASSFSVSSYNEQFF
TRBV5-1	TRBJ2-5	CASSRPGTQETQYF
TRBV5-1	TRBJ1-2	CASGGGSNYGYTF
TRBV6-5	TRBJ1-3	CASSYSAGASGNTIYF
TRBV9	TRBJ2-1	CASSVTPVLAGGLDEQFF
TRBV5-4	TRBJ2-7	CASSLKLAGAEQYF
TRBV7-9	TRBJ2-3	CASAPVARATDTQYF
TRBV7-9	TRBJ2-2	CGGQTFTGELFF
TRBV11-1	TRBJ1-1	CASSLGRTVNTEAFF
TRBV28	TRBJ2-3	CATGTSGRLSTDTQYF
TRBV29-1	TRBJ2-4	CSVVTGRSLAKNIQYF
TRBV15	TRBJ2-1	CATSRGGTRINEQFF
TRBV6-5	TRBJ2-5	CASQRGQGGETQYF
TRBV6-4	TRBJ2-1	CASTCEGDSSYNEQFF
TRBV10-3	TRBJ2-1	CAIASLPNEQFF
TRBV5-4	TRBJ2-2	CASSAVGSNAGELFF
TRBV18	TRBJ2-1	CASSPQALAGGIPNEQFF
TRBV15	TRBJ1-1	CATTEWGQNTEAFF
TRBV20-1	TRBJ2-1	CSASNNEQFF
TRBV27	TRBJ2-7	CASSLTGYEQYF
TRBV9	TRBJ2-1	CASSVSTSGYNEQFF
TRBV6-1	TRBJ2-1	CATPPGLAGNEQFF
TRBV9	TRBJ2-2	CASSVRGGNTGELFF
TRBV4-1	TRBJ1-2	CASSHPLGDPRYGYTF
TRBV7-9	TRBJ2-5	CASSPGVQGGQTQYF
TRBV6-6	TRBJ2-2	CASSEGRGNTGELFF
TRBV7-2	TRBJ1-2	CASSPARNYGYTF
TRBV5-1	TRBJ2-7	CASSLGVSYEQYF
TRBV5-6	TRBJ2-1	CASSSGWRGGNEQFF
TRBV5-6	TRBJ2-1	CASSPPGLAGGMAYNEQFF
TRBV27	TRBJ1-2	CASSSNRNYGYTF
TRBV25-1	TRBJ1-2	CASSGGSGYTF
TRBV19	TRBJ2-7	CASSIGGQGATYEQYF
TRBV11-2	TRBJ1-1	CASSNLTWNTEAFF
TRBV20-1	TRBJ1-2	CSARGGYGYTF
TRBV2	TRBJ2-7	CASSEGYEQYF
TRBV5-1	TRBJ2-3	CASSLVLDTQYF
TRBV5-4	TRBJ2-3	CASLAGGPSGTDTQYF
TRBV9	TRBJ2-3	CASTRTMSNTQYF
TRBV5-6	TRBJ2-7	CASSLVSGTGNYEQYF
TRBV19	TRBJ1-2	CASSAPTRLGYGYTF
TRBV19	TRBJ2-2	CASSGTVNTGELFF
TRBV18	TRBJ2-1	CASSPPGGYNEQFF
TRBV19	TRBJ2-1	CASSSRRTGGGYNEQFF
TRBV2	TRBJ1-1	CASSEVGFETEAFF
TRBV11-1	TRBJ2-3	CASSLDRNTDTQYF